The present TCR beta chain was sequenced within a study of immune evolution from preneoplasia to lung adenocarcinoma. Overall study results and limits: Normal lung had the highest top T cell clone frequencies.

Two lung cancer pathologists independently confirmed each histologic diagnosis. Measured with immunoSEQ multiplex PCR; TCRdb has only the in-frame clones, and not every one. There are several thousand clones in the sample; 70% to 80% occur only once, and over 6.5% lies in the top ten. CDR1 is MNHEY and CDR2 is SVGAGI in the germline V gene. The CDR3 length is 15 residues. Trimming stripped 0 bases from V and 4 bases from J, with 9 bases between. As concerns this clone: What it binds is unknown.

The chain links TRBV6-5 to TRBJ1-4; D uncertain. This TCR derives from a donor at least 70 years old with lung adenocarcinoma. What was sequenced was FFPE lung adenocarcinoma in situ tissue. CDR3 DNA sequence: TGTGCCAGCAGTTACTCCCCACGCGGTAATGAAAAACTGTTTTTT. Amino acids: CASSYSPRGNEKLFF.